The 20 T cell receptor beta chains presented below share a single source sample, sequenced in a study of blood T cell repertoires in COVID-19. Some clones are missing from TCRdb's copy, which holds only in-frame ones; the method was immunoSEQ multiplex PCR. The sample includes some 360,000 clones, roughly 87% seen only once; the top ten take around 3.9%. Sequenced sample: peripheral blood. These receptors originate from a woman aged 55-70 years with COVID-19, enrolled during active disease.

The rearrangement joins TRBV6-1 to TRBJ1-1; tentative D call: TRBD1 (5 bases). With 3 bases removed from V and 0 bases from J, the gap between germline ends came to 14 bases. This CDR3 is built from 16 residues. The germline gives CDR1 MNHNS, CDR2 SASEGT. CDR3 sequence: CASSDVRGRLNTEAFF. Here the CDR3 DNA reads TGTGCCAGCAGTGATGTAAGGGGCCGATTGAACACTGAAGCTTTCTTT.

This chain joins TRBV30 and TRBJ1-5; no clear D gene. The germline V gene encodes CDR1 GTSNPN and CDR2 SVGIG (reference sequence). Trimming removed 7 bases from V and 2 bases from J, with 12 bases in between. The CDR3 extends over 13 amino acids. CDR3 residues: CASSGERNQPQHF. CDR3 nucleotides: TGTGCCTCTTCCGGGGAACGCAATCAGCCCCAGCATTTT.

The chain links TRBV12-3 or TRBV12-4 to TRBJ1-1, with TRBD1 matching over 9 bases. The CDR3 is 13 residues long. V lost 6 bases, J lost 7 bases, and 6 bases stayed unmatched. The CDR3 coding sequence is TGTGCCAGCAGCTTGACAGGGGGAATTGAAGCTTTCTTT. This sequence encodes CASSLTGGIEAFF.

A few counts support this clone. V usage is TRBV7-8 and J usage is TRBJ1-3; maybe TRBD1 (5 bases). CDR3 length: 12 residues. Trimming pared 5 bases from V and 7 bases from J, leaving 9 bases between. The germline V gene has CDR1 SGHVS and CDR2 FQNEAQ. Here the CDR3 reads CASSRQMNTIYF. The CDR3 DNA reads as TGTGCCAGCAGCCGACAGATGAACACCATATATTTT.

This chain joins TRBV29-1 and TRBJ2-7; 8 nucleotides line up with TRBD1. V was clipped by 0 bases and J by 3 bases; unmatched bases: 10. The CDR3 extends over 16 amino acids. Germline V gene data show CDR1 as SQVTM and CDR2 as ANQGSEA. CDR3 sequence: CSVEEAGQASNYEQYF. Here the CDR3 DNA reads TGCAGCGTTGAAGAGGCGGGACAGGCCAGCAACTACGAGCAGTACTTC.

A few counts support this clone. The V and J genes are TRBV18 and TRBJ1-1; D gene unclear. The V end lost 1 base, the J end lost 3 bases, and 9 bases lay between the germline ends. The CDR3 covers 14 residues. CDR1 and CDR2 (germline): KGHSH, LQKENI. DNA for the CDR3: TGTGCCAGCTCACCACTTTCCCGGGACACTGAAGCTTTCTTT. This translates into CASSPLSRDTEAFF.

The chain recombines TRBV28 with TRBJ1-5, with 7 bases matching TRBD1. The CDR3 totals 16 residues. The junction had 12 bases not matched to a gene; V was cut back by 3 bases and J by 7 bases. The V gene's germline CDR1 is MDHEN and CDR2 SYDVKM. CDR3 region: CASSFYRDSSWQPQHF. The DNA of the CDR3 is TGTGCCAGCAGTTTTTACCGGGACAGTTCGTGGCAGCCCCAGCATTTT.

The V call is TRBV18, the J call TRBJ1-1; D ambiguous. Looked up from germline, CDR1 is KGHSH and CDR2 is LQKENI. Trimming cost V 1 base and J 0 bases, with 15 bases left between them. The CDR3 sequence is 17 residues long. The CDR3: CASSPLVRGSVNTEAFF. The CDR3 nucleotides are TGTGCCAGCTCACCACTTGTCCGGGGTTCCGTGAACACTGAAGCTTTCTTT. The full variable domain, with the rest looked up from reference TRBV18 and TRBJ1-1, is NAGVMQNPRHLVRRRGQEARLRCSPMKGHSHVYWYRQLPEEGLKFMVYLQKENIIDESGMPKERFSAEFPKEGPSILRIQQVVRGDSAAYFCASSPLVRGSVNTEAFFGQGTRLTVV.

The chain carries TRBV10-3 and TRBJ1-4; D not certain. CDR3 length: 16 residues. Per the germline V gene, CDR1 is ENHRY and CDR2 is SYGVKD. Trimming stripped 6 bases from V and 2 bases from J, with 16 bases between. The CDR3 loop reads CAIRAGEGWTNEKLFF. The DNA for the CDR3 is TGTGCCATCAGGGCGGGAGAGGGCTGGACTAATGAAAAACTGTTTTTT.

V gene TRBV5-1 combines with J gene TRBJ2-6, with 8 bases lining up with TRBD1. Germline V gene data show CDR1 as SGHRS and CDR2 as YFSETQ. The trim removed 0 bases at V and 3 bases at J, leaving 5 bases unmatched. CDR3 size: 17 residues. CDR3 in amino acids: CASSLVQGAGGANVLTF. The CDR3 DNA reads TGCGCCAGCAGCTTGGTGCAGGGGGCTGGTGGGGCCAACGTCCTGACTTTC.

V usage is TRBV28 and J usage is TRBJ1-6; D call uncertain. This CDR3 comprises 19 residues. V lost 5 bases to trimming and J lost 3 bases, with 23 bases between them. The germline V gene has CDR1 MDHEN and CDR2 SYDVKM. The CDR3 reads CASSPEEIGSRIYNSPLHF. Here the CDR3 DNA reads TGTGCCAGCAGTCCCGAGGAAATTGGGTCTAGAATCTATAATTCACCCCTCCACTTT.

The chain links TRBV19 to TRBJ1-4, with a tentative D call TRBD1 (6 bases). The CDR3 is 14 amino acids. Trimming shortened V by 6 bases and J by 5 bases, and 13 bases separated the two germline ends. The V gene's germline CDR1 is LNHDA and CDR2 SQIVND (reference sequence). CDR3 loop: CASRPTGSNEKLFF. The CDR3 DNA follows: TGTGCCAGTAGGCCGACAGGTTCAAATGAAAAACTGTTTTTT.

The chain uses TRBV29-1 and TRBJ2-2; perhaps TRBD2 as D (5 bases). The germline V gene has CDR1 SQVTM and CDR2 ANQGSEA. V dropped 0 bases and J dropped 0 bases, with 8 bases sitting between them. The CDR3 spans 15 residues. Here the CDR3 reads CSVEDLRANTGELFF. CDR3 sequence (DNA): TGCAGCGTTGAAGATTTGCGGGCGAACACCGGGGAGCTGTTTTTT.

Here the CDR3 DNA reads TGTGCCAGCAGCTTGTCTAGATGGGCTGAAGCTTTCTTT. Its protein is CASSLSRWAEAFF. This chain connects TRBV5-6 to TRBJ1-1; no clear D gene. The CDR3 covers 13 residues. CDR1 is SGHDT and CDR2 is YYEEEE in the germline V gene. V lost 1 base, J lost 6 bases, and 10 bases lay in between.

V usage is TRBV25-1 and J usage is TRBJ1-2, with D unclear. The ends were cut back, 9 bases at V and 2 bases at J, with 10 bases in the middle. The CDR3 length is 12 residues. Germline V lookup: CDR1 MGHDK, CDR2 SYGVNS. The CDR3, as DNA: TGTGCCAGTTCGACACGGAACTATGGCTACACCTTC. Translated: CASSTRNYGYTF.

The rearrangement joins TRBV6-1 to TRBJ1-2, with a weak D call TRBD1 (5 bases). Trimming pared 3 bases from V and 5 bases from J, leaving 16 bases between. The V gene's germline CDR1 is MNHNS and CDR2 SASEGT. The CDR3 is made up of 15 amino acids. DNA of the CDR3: TGTGCCAGCAGTGATTATGGAGGGGCTCAATATGGCTACACCTTC. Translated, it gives CASSDYGGAQYGYTF.

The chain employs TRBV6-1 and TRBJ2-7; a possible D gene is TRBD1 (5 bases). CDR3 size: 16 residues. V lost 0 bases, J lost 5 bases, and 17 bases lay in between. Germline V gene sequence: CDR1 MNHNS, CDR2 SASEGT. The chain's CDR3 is CASSEARGHPPNEQYF. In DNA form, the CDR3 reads TGTGCCAGCAGTGAAGCGCGTGGACACCCGCCTAACGAGCAGTACTTC.

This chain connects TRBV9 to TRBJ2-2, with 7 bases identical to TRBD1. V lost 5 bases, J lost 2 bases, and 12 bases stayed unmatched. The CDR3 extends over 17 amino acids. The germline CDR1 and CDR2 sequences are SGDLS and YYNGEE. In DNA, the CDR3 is TGTGCCAGCAGAAGTCGAGAGGGACAGAAAAACACCGGGGAGCTGTTTTTT. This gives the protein CASRSREGQKNTGELFF.

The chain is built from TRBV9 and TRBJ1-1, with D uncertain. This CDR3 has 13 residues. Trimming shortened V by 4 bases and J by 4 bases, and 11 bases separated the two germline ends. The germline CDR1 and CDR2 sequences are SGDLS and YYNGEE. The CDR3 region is CASSSLGSTEAFF. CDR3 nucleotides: TGTGCCAGCAGCTCCCTAGGGAGCACTGAAGCTTTCTTT.

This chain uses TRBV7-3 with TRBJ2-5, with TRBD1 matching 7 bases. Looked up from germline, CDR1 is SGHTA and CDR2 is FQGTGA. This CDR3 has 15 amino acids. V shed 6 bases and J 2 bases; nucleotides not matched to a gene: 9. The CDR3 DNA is TGTGCCAGCAGTCCCCTAAGGGGGCATCAAGAGACCCAGTACTTC. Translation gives CASSPLRGHQETQYF.